The 13 T cell receptor beta chains presented below share a single source sample, sequenced in a study of T cell repertoires in cytomegalovirus infection. One entry per CDR3 protein, called by TCRdb with MiXCR from the reads. The repertoire holds some 200,000 distinct CDR3 sequences, with less than 9.5% as singletons. Material for sequencing was PBMCs. These receptors came from a human donor in good health (CMV status not recorded). Some clones in this sample may be carry-over from other donors' samples.

The sample holds a few counts of this clonotype. This CDR3 reads CSARAGGVGEQYF. CDR3 in DNA: TGCAGTGCTAGAGCCGGGGGTGTAGGCGAGCAGTACTTC. The chain recombines TRBV20-1 with TRBJ2-7; D may be TRBD2 (6 bases). The CDR3 totals 13 residues. From germline, CDR1 is DFQATT and CDR2 SNEGSKA (reference sequence). Trimming cost V 1 base and J 6 bases, with 13 bases left between them.

CDR3 loop: CASRREGALTEAFF. CDR3 nucleotides: TGTGCCAGCAGAAGGGAGGGGGCCCTCACTGAAGCTTTCTTT. The chain joins TRBV6-2 or TRBV6-3 to TRBJ1-1, with TRBD1 matching over 7 bases. Germline loops: CDR1 MNHEY, CDR2 SVGEGT. There are 14 residues in the CDR3. With 6 bases clipped from V and 4 bases from J, the junction kept 8 bases outside the gene matches.

The CDR3 is CAISEGRETYEQYF. Written as DNA, the CDR3 is TGTGCCATCAGTGAGGGGAGGGAAACCTACGAGCAGTACTTC. The V gene is TRBV10-3, the J gene TRBJ2-7, with 7 bases identical to TRBD2. The CDR3 loop spans 14 amino acids. Germline lookup yields CDR1 ENHRY and CDR2 SYGVKD. After removal of 2 bases from V and 2 bases from J, the junction contained 3 bases not matched to a gene.

This clonotype occurred many times. V is TRBV19 and J is TRBJ1-1; a possible D gene is TRBD1 (5 bases). Trimming took off 3 bases at V and 7 bases at J, with 15 bases between the two ends. The CDR3 runs 14 residues. Germline lookup yields CDR1 LNHDA and CDR2 SQIVND (reference sequence). DNA for the CDR3: TGTGCCAGTAGTATCCCTCTGATGCAGGGTGAAGCTTTCTTT. Amino acid sequence: CASSIPLMQGEAFF.

This clonotype came up many times. The chain carries TRBV7-2 and TRBJ1-4; possible D gene TRBD1, 6 bases. Germline CDR1 and CDR2: SGHTA and FQGNSA. Trimming took off 5 bases at V and 2 bases at J, with 9 bases between the two ends. There are 14 residues in the CDR3. The CDR3 sequence: CASSVGGTNEKLFF. In DNA, the CDR3 is TGTGCCAGCAGCGTAGGGGGTACTAATGAAAAACTGTTTTTT.

The gene calls are TRBV29-1 and TRBJ1-1, with 10 positions matching TRBD1. Germline CDR1 SQVTM, CDR2 ANQGSEA. Trimming removed 6 bases from V and 1 base from J; junction bases left unmatched: 8. This CDR3 is 15 amino acids long. Here the CDR3 reads CSVPGTGAWNTEAFF. CDR3 sequence (DNA): TGCAGCGTGCCCGGGACAGGGGCATGGAACACTGAAGCTTTCTTT.

The chain carries TRBV7-8 and TRBJ1-1; tentatively, D is TRBD1 (6 bases). Germline loops: CDR1 SGHVS, CDR2 FQNEAQ. The CDR3 has 13 residues. V lost 2 bases, J lost 10 bases, and 14 bases lay in between. CDR3 protein: CASSLTGDKGAFF. The CDR3 DNA reads as TGTGCCAGCAGCTTAACCGGGGACAAGGGAGCTTTCTTT.

This clonotype turned up a few times. J is TRBJ2-4 and V is TRBV20-1; 12 bases align to TRBD1. Unmatched junction bases numbered 19, after V lost 6 bases and J lost 1 base. This CDR3 contains 20 residues. Looked up from germline, CDR1 is DFQATT and CDR2 is SNEGSKA (reference sequence). This CDR3 reads CSAPPTGQGAKRGAKNIQYF. The CDR3 DNA reads as TGCAGTGCCCCGCCGACGGGACAGGGGGCAAAGAGAGGGGCCAAAAACATTCAGTACTTC.

This clonotype was recorded at least ten times. The chain combines TRBV6-2 or TRBV6-3 with TRBJ1-6; D gene unclear. V gave up 5 bases and J gave up 7 bases, with 6 bases separating them. The germline V gene encodes CDR1 MNHEY and CDR2 SVGEGT. The CDR3 has 12 residues. The CDR3 reads CASSRANSPLHF. In DNA, the CDR3 is TGTGCCAGCAGTAGGGCGAATTCACCCCTCCACTTT.

This clonotype was seen ten or more times. This chain joins TRBV28 and TRBJ1-1; 10 bases are a match to TRBD1. The germline V gene has CDR1 MDHEN and CDR2 SYDVKM. The CDR3 has 13 amino acids. The junction had 3 bases not matched to a gene; V was cut back by 6 bases and J by 5 bases. For the CDR3, the DNA is TGTGCCAGCAGGGGACAGGGGATGACTGAAGCTTTCTTT. This sequence encodes CASRGQGMTEAFF.

This clonotype was picked up a small number of times. The rearrangement joins TRBV10-3 to TRBJ2-3; D is unclear. Germline lookup yields CDR1 ENHRY and CDR2 SYGVKD. The CDR3 has 14 amino acids. Deletions cut 10 bases from V and 6 bases from J, with 20 bases between. The CDR3: CATQRDRLLDTQYF. CDR3 bases: TGTGCCACCCAACGCGATAGGCTGCTGGATACGCAGTATTTT.

This clonotype was counted at least ten times. This rearrangement joins TRBV10-2 to TRBJ2-5, with 7 bases aligning to TRBD1. The V gene end was trimmed by 8 bases and the J gene end by 3 bases; junction bases not matched to a gene: 3. The germline gives CDR1 WSHSY, CDR2 SAAADI. The CDR3 covers 12 residues. The CDR3 loop is CASGQAKETQYF. Here the CDR3 DNA reads TGCGCCAGCGGACAGGCGAAAGAGACCCAGTACTTC.

This clonotype was found many times. The V call is TRBV7-2, the J call TRBJ1-5; a possible D gene is TRBD1 (6 bases). The CDR3 loop spans 13 amino acids. V dropped 5 bases and J dropped 7 bases, with 12 bases sitting between them. The germline gives CDR1 SGHTA, CDR2 FQGNSA. The CDR3, as DNA: TGTGCCAGCAGCACACAGGGAAACCAGCCCCAGCATTTT. Translation gives CASSTQGNQPQHF.